The 29 T cell receptor beta chains given below trace back to one sample, sequenced in a study of shared clonotypes between healthy human individuals. Only in-frame clones appear in the TCRdb table, and some are missing; sequencing was by immunoSEQ multiplex PCR. The sample has 2 million to 2.5 million clones; approximately 94% are singletons. Material: naive CD4+ T cells sorted from blood. The subset is: CD45RA+ positively selected. Receptors originate from a man younger than 35 in good health.

This chain connects TRBV2 to TRBJ1-1; possibly TRBD1 for D (5 bases). Trimming removed 7 bases at V and 1 base at J, with 25 bases between. Germline loops: CDR1 SNHLY, CDR2 FYNNEI. The CDR3 is 18 amino acids. The CDR3 here is CASTRLRDPEPANTEAFF. For the CDR3, the DNA is TGTGCCAGCACGCGCCTGCGGGACCCAGAACCGGCGAACACTGAAGCTTTCTTT.

This chain joins TRBV5-1 and TRBJ2-3; D unclear. Germline V lookup: CDR1 SGHRS, CDR2 YFSETQ. The CDR3 has 11 amino acids. The V end was cut by 5 bases, the J end by 12 bases, with 13 bases between. CDR3 nucleotides: TGCGCCAGCAGATTCGGGTTACGACAGTATTTT. It encodes CASRFGLRQYF.

The V and J genes are TRBV11-2 and TRBJ2-5; D call uncertain. The V gene lost 4 bases and the J gene lost 7 bases, with 13 bases spanning the gap. The germline V gene has CDR1 SGHAT and CDR2 FQNNGV. The CDR3 covers 13 residues. CDR3 in amino acids: CASSSQVKGTQYF. CDR3 DNA: TGTGCCAGCAGCTCTCAAGTGAAAGGGACCCAGTACTTC.

The V gene is TRBV7-3, the J gene TRBJ2-1, with unresolved D. The V end was cut by 2 bases, the J end by 9 bases, with 11 bases between. This CDR3 is built from 13 residues. Germline V gene data show CDR1 as SGHTA and CDR2 as FQGTGA. The CDR3 DNA sequence: TGTGCCAGCAGCTTAGTGGAGCGTACTGAGCAGTTCTTC. Its protein is CASSLVERTEQFF.

This clone has just one count. The V call is TRBV6-1, the J call TRBJ1-3, with 8 bases fitting TRBD1. Trimming took 7 bases from V and 3 from J; bases not matched to a gene: 2. Germline V gene sequence: CDR1 MNHNS, CDR2 SASEGT. The CDR3 loop spans 13 amino acids. The CDR3 reads CASKDRVGNTIYF. The CDR3 DNA reads TGTGCCAGCAAGGACAGGGTTGGAAACACCATATATTTT.

V gene TRBV4-3 combines with J gene TRBJ2-3; TRBD2 matches at 12 bases. The CDR3 has 21 amino acids. The germline V gene has CDR1 LGHNA and CDR2 YSLEER. The V segment lost 1 base and the J segment 4 bases; nucleotides outside the gene matches: 18. CDR3: CASSQGLGTSGFIGRADTQYF. CDR3 nucleotide sequence: TGCGCCAGCAGCCAAGGTCTTGGGACTAGCGGGTTCATCGGGAGGGCAGATACGCAGTATTTT.

J is TRBJ2-1 and V is TRBV9, with D tentatively TRBD2 (6 bases). The V end lost 3 bases, the J end lost 3 bases, and 13 bases lay between the germline ends. This CDR3 spans 15 amino acids. Germline V CDR1 and CDR2: SGDLS, YYNGEE. The CDR3 protein is CASSARLDIYNEQFF. DNA of the CDR3: TGTGCCAGCAGCGCGAGACTAGATATCTACAATGAGCAGTTCTTC.

The rearrangement joins TRBV14 to TRBJ2-1; 8 bases are a match to TRBD2. The CDR3 has 13 residues. Germline V CDR1 and CDR2: SGHDN, FVKESK. Losses at the gene ends were 5 bases for V and 10 bases for J; bases not matched to a gene: 7. The CDR3 DNA sequence: TGTGCCAGCAGCACCTTACTAGCGGCCGAGCAGTTCTTC. It translates to CASSTLLAAEQFF.

The chain couples TRBV6-5 to TRBJ1-1, with 7 bases fitting TRBD1. CDR1 MNHEY and CDR2 SVGAGI come from the germline V gene. CDR3 size: 15 residues. V lost 5 bases and J lost 1; bases outside the gene matches: 7. As DNA, the CDR3 is TGTGCCAGCAGTCAACAGGGGCTGGGGAACACTGAAGCTTTCTTT. Its translation is CASSQQGLGNTEAFF.

The CDR3 spells CASSLDGSPEETQYF. Written as DNA, the CDR3 is TGCGCCAGCAGCTTGGACGGGAGTCCCGAAGAGACCCAGTACTTC. This sequence joins TRBV5-1 and TRBJ2-5; TRBD2 might be the D (6 bases). This CDR3 has 15 amino acids. CDR1 and CDR2 from the germline V gene are SGHRS and YFSETQ. Between the trimmed V and J ends, which lost 0 bases and 3 bases, there was a span of 12 bases.

The chain joins TRBV5-1 to TRBJ1-5; D remains ambiguous. V shed 2 bases and J shed 8 bases, with 11 bases lying between them. The CDR3 loop spans 13 amino acids. Germline lookup yields CDR1 SGHRS and CDR2 YFSETQ. CDR3 amino acids: CASSFSLGEPQHF. The DNA for the CDR3 is TGCGCCAGCAGCTTTAGCCTCGGTGAGCCCCAGCATTTT.

On this clone: Different DNA sequences within this sample yield the same CDR3. V and J are TRBV6-1 and TRBJ2-7; 8 bases match TRBD2. This CDR3 contains 14 residues. Germline lookup yields CDR1 MNHNS and CDR2 SASEGT. Trimming cost V 5 bases and J 0 bases; bases outside gene matches: 3. The chain's CDR3 is CASSPREGSYEQYF. CDR3 coding DNA: TGTGCCAGCAGTCCCCGGGAGGGCTCCTACGAGCAGTACTTC.

The chain couples TRBV2 to TRBJ2-7; 8 positions match TRBD2. The CDR3 spans 15 residues. Germline values: CDR1 SNHLY, CDR2 FYNNEI. J was trimmed by 2 bases and V by 4 bases; bases with no gene match: 7. The CDR3: CASSVQAGGTYEQYF. For the CDR3, the DNA is TGTGCCAGCAGTGTTCAGGCGGGGGGAACCTACGAGCAGTACTTC. The whole variable domain, filled in from reference TRBV2 and TRBJ2-7, reads EPEVTQTPSHQVTQMGQEVILRCVPISNHLYFYWYRQILGQKVEFLVSFYNNEISEKSEIFDDQFSVERPDGSNFTLKIRSTKLEDSAMYFCASSVQAGGTYEQYFGPGTRLTVT.

This chain uses TRBV5-1 with TRBJ2-5; 7 bases match TRBD2. The CDR3 totals 15 residues. V lost 4 bases to trimming and J lost 5 bases; unmatched junction nucleotides: 11. The V gene's germline CDR1 is SGHRS and CDR2 YFSETQ. CDR3 sequence reads: CASSPHASGKETQYF. The CDR3 DNA reads as TGCGCCAGCAGCCCTCACGCGAGCGGGAAGGAGACCCAGTACTTC.

The J gene is TRBJ1-6, the V gene TRBV5-8, with D uncertain. The V and J ends lost 4 bases and 7 bases respectively, with 9 bases between them. Germline loops: CDR1 SGHTS, CDR2 YDEGEE. This CDR3 has 13 residues. CDR3 nucleotide sequence: TGTGCCAGCAGCCCGGAGTGGAATTCACCCCTCCACTTT. This translates into CASSPEWNSPLHF.

This clone came up once. At the DNA level, this CDR3 is encoded by other sequences in the same sample as well. The chain carries TRBV9 and TRBJ1-1; D uncertain. Germline CDR1 is SGDLS and CDR2 is YYNGEE. Trimming stripped 2 bases from V and 1 base from J, with 9 bases between. The CDR3 covers 14 residues. The chain's CDR3 is CASSVGPKNTEAFF. The CDR3 coding sequence is TGTGCCAGCAGCGTCGGACCCAAGAACACTGAAGCTTTCTTT.

On this clone: Germline is not matched at one junction end, which may reflect a read error. The chain joins TRBV6-5 to TRBJ2-7; the D call may be TRBD1 or TRBD2 (7 bases each). Germline V gene sequence: CDR1 MNHEY, CDR2 SVGAGI. CDR3 length equals 11 residues. The CDR3 DNA reads as TGTGCCAGCAGTTACGAGACAGGGACTATCTTC. It encodes CASSYETGTIF.

This chain uses TRBV10-3 with TRBJ2-6; tentatively, D is TRBD1 (6 bases). CDR1 ENHRY and CDR2 SYGVKD come from the germline V gene. This CDR3 comprises 17 residues. The V end was cut by 3 bases, the J end by 3 bases, with 15 bases between. CDR3 coding DNA: TGTGCCATCAGTGACGACAGGTCCGTGGATGGGGCCAACGTCCTGACTTTC. Its translation is CAISDDRSVDGANVLTF.

V gene TRBV6-1 combines with J gene TRBJ2-1, with D tentatively TRBD1 (6 bases). Germline V gives CDR1 MNHNS, CDR2 SASEGT. The germline V and J ends were trimmed by 4 bases and 3 bases, with 10 bases remaining between them. There are 14 residues in the CDR3. This CDR3 is CASSVDSLYNEQFF. DNA for the CDR3: TGTGCCAGCAGTGTGGACAGCCTCTACAATGAGCAGTTCTTC.

The V call is TRBV5-8, the J call TRBJ1-6; 7 bases align to TRBD1. The CDR3 runs to 15 residues. The germline V gene encodes CDR1 SGHTS and CDR2 YDEGEE. V was clipped by 5 bases and J by 3 bases; unmatched bases: 5. The CDR3 region has the DNA TGTGCCAGCAGTTCGGGACAGCTCTATAATTCACCCCTCCACTTT. This translates into CASSSGQLYNSPLHF.

The sample holds one count of this clone. This sequence joins TRBV2 and TRBJ2-1; D gene ambiguous. CDR3 size: 12 residues. Germline CDR1 is SNHLY and CDR2 is FYNNEI. The V gene lost 4 bases and the J gene lost 10 bases, with 11 bases spanning the gap. Here the CDR3 reads CASSVPRYEQFF. The CDR3, as DNA: TGTGCCAGCAGTGTCCCCCGGTACGAGCAGTTCTTC. Variable domain in full (rest from reference TRBV2 and TRBJ2-1): EPEVTQTPSHQVTQMGQEVILRCVPISNHLYFYWYRQILGQKVEFLVSFYNNEISEKSEIFDDQFSVERPDGSNFTLKIRSTKLEDSAMYFCASSVPRYEQFFGPGTRLTVL.

This clone was detected only once. The chain joins TRBV5-1 to TRBJ2-7; tentative D call: TRBD2 (6 bases). The CDR3 is 12 residues long. CDR1 and CDR2 (germline): SGHRS, YFSETQ. Between the trimmed V and J ends, which lost 7 bases and 2 bases, there was a span of 10 bases. The CDR3 spells CASARETYEQYF. The CDR3 DNA follows: TGCGCCAGCGCCCGGGAGACCTACGAGCAGTACTTC.

The V and J genes are TRBV6-1 and TRBJ2-5; D is unclear. Trimming removed 1 base from V and 1 base from J, with 13 bases in between. Germline CDR1 is MNHNS and CDR2 is SASEGT. This CDR3 is 16 amino acids long. CDR3 sequence: CASSEVRRQLQETQYF. CDR3 nucleotides: TGTGCCAGCAGTGAAGTACGGAGACAACTCCAAGAGACCCAGTACTTC.

The chain uses TRBV5-1 and TRBJ2-3; 9 positions agree with TRBD2. With V trimmed by 6 bases and J by 4 bases, 12 bases remained unmatched. The CDR3 spans 16 residues. Germline loops: CDR1 SGHRS, CDR2 YFSETQ. CDR3 loop: CASNAGGRGIADTQYF. In DNA form, the CDR3 reads TGCGCCAGCAACGCGGGCGGGAGGGGTATCGCAGATACGCAGTATTTT.

The V gene is TRBV19, the J gene TRBJ1-1, with 9 bases matching TRBD1. Germline-derived CDR1 and CDR2 are LNHDA and SQIVND (reference sequence). With 4 bases clipped from V and 7 bases from J, the junction kept 13 bases outside the gene matches. The CDR3 has 16 residues. The CDR3 DNA sequence: TGTGCCAGTAGTAGACCGGGACAGGGCCTCTTTGGTGAAGCTTTCTTT. Translating it yields CASSRPGQGLFGEAFF.

This chain links TRBV5-1 with TRBJ2-3, with 10 nucleotides matching TRBD2. The CDR3 spans 20 residues. With V trimmed by 0 bases and J by 0 bases, 13 bases remained unmatched. Germline V lookup: CDR1 SGHRS, CDR2 YFSETQ. The CDR3 DNA reads TGCGCCAGCAGCTTGGGGGCGACTAGCGGGCCCTTTACTAGCACAGATACGCAGTATTTT. Translated: CASSLGATSGPFTSTDTQYF.

For this clone: Other DNA sequences in this sample translate to the same CDR3. This chain uses TRBV2 with TRBJ2-2; D may be TRBD1 (6 bases). V was pared by 8 bases and J by 1 base, with 11 bases between. The CDR3 covers 14 residues. Per the germline V gene, CDR1 is SNHLY and CDR2 is FYNNEI. CDR3 DNA: TGTGCCAGCTCCGGACAGAGGAACACCGGGGAGCTGTTTTTT. The encoded protein is CASSGQRNTGELFF.

Only a few counts were recorded for this clone. The J gene is TRBJ1-5, the V gene TRBV6-6; no definite D call. CDR3 size: 12 residues. Germline CDR1 is MNHNY and CDR2 is SVGAGI (reference sequence). Trimming removed 8 bases from V and 8 bases from J, with 13 bases in between. CDR3 residues: CASGRGGEPQHF. The CDR3 region has the DNA TGTGCCAGCGGAAGAGGTGGGGAGCCCCAGCATTTT.

The chain is built from TRBV11-3 and TRBJ2-3, with 10 bases fitting TRBD2. The V and J ends lost 6 bases and 8 bases, in that order; junction bases with no gene match: 2. Germline CDR1 reads SGHNT; CDR2 reads YENEEA. There are 12 residues in the CDR3. The CDR3 loop reads CASRASGGTQYF. The CDR3 DNA is TGTGCCAGCAGAGCTAGCGGGGGTACGCAGTATTTT. The entire variable domain, with the rest obtained from reference TRBV11-3 and TRBJ2-3, is as follows: EAGVVQSPRYKIIEKKQPVAFWCNPISGHNTLYWYLQNLGQGPELLIRYENEEAVDDSQLPKDRFSAERLKGVDSTLKIQPAELGDSAVYLCASRASGGTQYFGPGTRLTVL.